This T cell receptor (beta chain) was identified during a study of T cells after posttransplantation cyclophosphamide. Using immunoSEQ multiplex PCR, the repertoire was profiled, and TCRdb retains in-frame clones only, with some absent. The data show 25,000 to 30,000 clones, with none appearing a single time. CDR3 size: 13 residues. Germline V lookup: CDR1 SNHLY, CDR2 FYNNEI. V was trimmed by 3 bases and J by 7 bases, leaving 12 bases between them. General study findings and limits: Skin or GI-infiltrating T cells shared few TRB sequences with blood. Recipient CMV seropositivity and CMV reactivation strongly tracked TRB clonality. Later post-transplant blood repertoires were often dominated by donor CD8+ memory clones.

The related graft donor's blood sample was taken on the day of bone marrow donation. This clone was recorded many times. Its specificity is not known. Sequenced input: PBMCs. The receptor's source is a middle-aged man in good health, CMV-negative, and a related stem cell transplant donor. The chain is built from TRBV2 and TRBJ2-5; TRBD2 is a possible D gene (5 bases). The CDR3 is CASSEVPRGTQYF. In nucleotides, the CDR3 is TGTGCCAGCAGTGAGGTCCCCCGGGGGACCCAGTACTTC.